This T cell receptor (beta chain) was identified during a study of cytomegalovirus exposure and HLA in healthy donors. Study context: The 120 or so validation repertoires, a later analysis reported, used the same platform as the approximately 650 first-cohort repertoires. Findings and limits, study-wide: Cytomegalovirus association was assigned to 170 or so TCR beta chains.

The V gene end was trimmed by 5 bases and the J gene end by 3 bases; junction bases not matched to a gene: 5. Germline loops: CDR1 LNHDA, CDR2 SQIVND (reference sequence). This CDR3 comprises 15 residues. As concerns this clone: Its antigen is unidentified.

The donors were part of the validation cohort of more than 90 subjects. That cohort was separate from the first cohort, which comprised fewer than 800 subjects. The method was immunoSEQ multiplex PCR; TCRdb's version includes in-frame clones alone and lacks a portion of them. The profile shows roughly 130,000 clones, approximately 84% of them singletons. Material: PBMCs. The sequence was collected from a woman aged 25 to 45 in good health and CMV-seronegative. The chain has TRBV19 and TRBJ2-1, with 9 bases that match TRBD1. In DNA, the CDR3 is TGTGCCAGTAGTCTAAGGGACAGGGACTACAATGAGCAGTTCTTC. Residues: CASSLRDRDYNEQFF.